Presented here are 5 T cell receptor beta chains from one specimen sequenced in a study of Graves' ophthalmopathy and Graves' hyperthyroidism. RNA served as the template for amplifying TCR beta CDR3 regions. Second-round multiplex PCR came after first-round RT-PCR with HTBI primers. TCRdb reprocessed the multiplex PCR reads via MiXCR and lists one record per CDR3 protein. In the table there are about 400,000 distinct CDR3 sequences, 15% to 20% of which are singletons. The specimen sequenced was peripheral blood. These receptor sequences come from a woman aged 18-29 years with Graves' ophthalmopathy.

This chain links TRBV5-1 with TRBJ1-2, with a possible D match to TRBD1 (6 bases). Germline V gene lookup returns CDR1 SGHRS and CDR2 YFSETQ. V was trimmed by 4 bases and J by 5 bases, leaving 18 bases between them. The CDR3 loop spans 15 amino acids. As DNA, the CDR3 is TGCGCCAGCAGCGCGACTGAGGGACAAGGATATGGCTACACCTTC. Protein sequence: CASSATEGQGYGYTF.

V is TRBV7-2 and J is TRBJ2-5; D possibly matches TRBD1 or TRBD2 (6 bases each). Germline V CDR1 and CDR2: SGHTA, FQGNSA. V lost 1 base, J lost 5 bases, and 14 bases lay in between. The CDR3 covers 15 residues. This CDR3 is CASSLVYLGGETQYF. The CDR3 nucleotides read TGTGCCAGCAGCTTAGTGTATCTAGGGGGGGAGACCCAGTACTTC.

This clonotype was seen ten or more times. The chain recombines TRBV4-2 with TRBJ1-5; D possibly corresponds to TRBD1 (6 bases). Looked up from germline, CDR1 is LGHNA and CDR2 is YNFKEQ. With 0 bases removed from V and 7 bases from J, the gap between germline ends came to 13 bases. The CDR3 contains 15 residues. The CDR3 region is CASSQEQGSTQPQHF. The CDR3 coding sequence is TGTGCCAGCAGCCAAGAACAGGGATCCACCCAGCCCCAGCATTTT.

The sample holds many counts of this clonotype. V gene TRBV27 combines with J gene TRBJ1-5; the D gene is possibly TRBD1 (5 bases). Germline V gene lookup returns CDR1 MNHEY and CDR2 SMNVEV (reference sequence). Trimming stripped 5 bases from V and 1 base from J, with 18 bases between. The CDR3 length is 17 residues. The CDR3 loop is CASSPNTYWDSNQPQHF. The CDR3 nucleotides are TGTGCCAGCAGTCCGAACACGTACTGGGACAGCAATCAGCCCCAGCATTTT.

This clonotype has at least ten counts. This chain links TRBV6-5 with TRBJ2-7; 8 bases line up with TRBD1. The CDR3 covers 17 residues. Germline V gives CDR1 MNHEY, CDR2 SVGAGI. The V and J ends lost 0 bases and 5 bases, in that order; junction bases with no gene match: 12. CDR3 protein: CASSYSFTRTGRHEQYF. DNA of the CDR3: TGTGCCAGCAGTTACTCGTTTACGAGGACAGGGCGCCACGAGCAGTACTTC.